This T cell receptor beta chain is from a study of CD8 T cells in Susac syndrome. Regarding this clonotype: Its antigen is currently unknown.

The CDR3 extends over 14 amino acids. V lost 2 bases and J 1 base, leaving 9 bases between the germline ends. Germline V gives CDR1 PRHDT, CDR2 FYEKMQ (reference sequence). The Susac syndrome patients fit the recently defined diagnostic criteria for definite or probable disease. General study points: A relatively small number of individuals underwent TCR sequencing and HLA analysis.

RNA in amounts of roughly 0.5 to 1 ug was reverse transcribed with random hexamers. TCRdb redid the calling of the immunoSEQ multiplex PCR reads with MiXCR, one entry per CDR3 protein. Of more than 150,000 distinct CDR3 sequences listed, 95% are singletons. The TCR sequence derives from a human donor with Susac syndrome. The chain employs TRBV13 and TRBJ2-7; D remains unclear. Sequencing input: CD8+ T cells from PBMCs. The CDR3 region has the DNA TGTGCCAGCAGCTTAAACGGTGGTTCCTACGAGCAGTACTTC. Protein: CASSLNGGSYEQYF.